These 5 T cell receptor beta chains were all obtained from the same sample, sequenced in a study of early T cells in non-severe SARS-CoV-2 infection. Each CDR3 protein gets one entry after TCRdb re-called the 5' RACE reads with MiXCR. This sample has tens of thousands of distinct CDR3 sequences; approximately 5% occur once, and the top ten carry less than 9.5%. The material sequenced was whole blood, taken at baseline. The receptors were gathered from an adult who was a healthcare worker with PCR-confirmed SARS-CoV-2 infection or an uninfected control (not recorded which).

This clonotype was observed many times. The chain combines TRBV7-2 with TRBJ1-4; D is unclear. Germline CDR1 SGHTA, CDR2 FQGNSA. CDR3 length equals 12 residues. V lost 5 bases and J 10 bases, leaving 11 bases between the germline ends. The CDR3 sequence is CASSPPFGKLFF. The CDR3 DNA reads TGTGCCAGCAGCCCCCCGTTTGGAAAACTGTTTTTT.

This clonotype was counted between two and nine times. The CDR3 is CSALNAGTGNTEAFF. The CDR3 region has the DNA TGCAGTGCCTTAAACGCTGGGACAGGGAACACTGAAGCTTTCTTT. The V and J genes are TRBV20-1 and TRBJ1-1; 8 bases line up with TRBD1. J lost 1 base, V lost 6 bases, and 10 bases had no gene match. CDR1 and CDR2 (germline): DFQATT, SNEGSKA (reference sequence). The CDR3 is 15 amino acids.

This clonotype was seen only a few times. This chain uses TRBV7-9 with TRBJ2-5; tentative D call: TRBD2 (6 bases). The germline gives CDR1 SEHNR, CDR2 FQNEAQ (reference sequence). The CDR3 length is 13 residues. Trimming removed 5 bases from V and 1 base from J, with 8 bases in between. CDR3 sequence: CASSHGGQETQYF. Here the CDR3 DNA reads TGTGCCAGCAGCCACGGGGGCCAAGAGACCCAGTACTTC. The entire variable domain, with the rest obtained from reference TRBV7-9 and TRBJ2-5, is as follows: DTGVSQNPRHKITKRGQNVTFRCDPISEHNRLYWYRQTLGQGPEFLTYFQNEAQLEKSRLLSDRFSAERPKGSFSTLEIQRTEQGDSAMYLCASSHGGQETQYFGPGTRLLVL.

This clonotype was detected ten times or more. The chain has TRBV18 and TRBJ1-1; 9 nucleotides line up with TRBD1. After removal of 6 bases from V and 0 bases from J, the junction contained 8 bases not matched to a gene. Germline V CDR1 and CDR2: KGHSH, LQKENI. CDR3 length: 16 amino acids. CDR3 DNA: TGTGCCAGCTCCCCCGGGACAGGGAACATGAACACTGAAGCTTTCTTT. This sequence encodes CASSPGTGNMNTEAFF. Drawing the rest from reference TRBV18 and TRBJ1-1, the complete variable domain is NAGVMQNPRHLVRRRGQEARLRCSPMKGHSHVYWYRQLPEEGLKFMVYLQKENIIDESGMPKERFSAEFPKEGPSILRIQQVVRGDSAAYFCASSPGTGNMNTEAFFGQGTRLTVV.

This clonotype was picked up many times. This chain connects TRBV25-1 to TRBJ1-1; the D gene is possibly TRBD1 (6 bases). The CDR3 length is 15 residues. CDR1 and CDR2 from the germline V gene are MGHDK and SYGVNS. The germline V and J ends were trimmed by 1 base and 3 bases, with 12 bases remaining between them. CDR3 protein: CASSELGGLDTEAFF. CDR3 coding DNA: TGTGCCAGCAGTGAATTGGGGGGCTTGGACACTGAAGCTTTCTTT.